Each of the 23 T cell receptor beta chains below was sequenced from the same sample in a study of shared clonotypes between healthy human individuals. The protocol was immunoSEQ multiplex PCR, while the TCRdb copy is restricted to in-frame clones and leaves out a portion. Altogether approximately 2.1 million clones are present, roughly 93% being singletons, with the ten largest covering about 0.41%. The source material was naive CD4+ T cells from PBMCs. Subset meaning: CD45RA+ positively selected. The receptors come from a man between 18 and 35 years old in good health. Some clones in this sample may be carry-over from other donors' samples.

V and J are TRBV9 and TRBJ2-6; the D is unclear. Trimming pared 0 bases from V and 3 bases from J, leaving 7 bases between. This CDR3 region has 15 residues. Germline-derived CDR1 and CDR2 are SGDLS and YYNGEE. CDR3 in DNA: TGTGCCAGCAGCGTAGCTTGGGGTGGGGCCAACGTCCTGACTTTC. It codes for CASSVAWGGANVLTF.

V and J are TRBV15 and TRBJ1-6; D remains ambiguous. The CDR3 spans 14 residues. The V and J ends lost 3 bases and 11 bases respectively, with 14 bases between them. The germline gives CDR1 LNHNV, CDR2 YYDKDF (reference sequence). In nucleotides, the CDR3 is TGTGCCACCAGCAGGGCGGATGGGGTAGCACCCCTCCACTTT. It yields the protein CATSRADGVAPLHF.

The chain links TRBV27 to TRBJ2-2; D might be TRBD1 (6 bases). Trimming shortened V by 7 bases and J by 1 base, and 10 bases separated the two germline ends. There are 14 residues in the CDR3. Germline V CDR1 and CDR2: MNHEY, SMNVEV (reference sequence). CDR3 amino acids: CASTRGQNTGELFF. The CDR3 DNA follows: TGTGCCAGCACAAGGGGACAGAACACCGGGGAGCTGTTTTTT.

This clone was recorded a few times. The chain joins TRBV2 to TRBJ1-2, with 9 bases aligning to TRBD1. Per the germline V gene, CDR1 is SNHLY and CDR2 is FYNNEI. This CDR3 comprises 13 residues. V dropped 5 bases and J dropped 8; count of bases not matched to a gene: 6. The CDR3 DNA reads TGTGCCAGCAGTCCAGACAGGGGGAAAGGCTACACCTTC. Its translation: CASSPDRGKGYTF.

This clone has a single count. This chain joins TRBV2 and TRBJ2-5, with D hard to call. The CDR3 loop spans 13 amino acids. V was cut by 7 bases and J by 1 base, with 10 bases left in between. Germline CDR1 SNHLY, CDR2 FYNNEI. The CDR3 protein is CASTGESQETQYF. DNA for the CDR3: TGTGCCAGCACGGGCGAGTCCCAAGAGACCCAGTACTTC.

CDR3 in amino acids: CASSLELGSQFF. The CDR3 DNA follows: TGCGCCAGCAGCTTGGAGCTGGGGTCGCAGTTCTTC. The rearrangement joins TRBV5-1 to TRBJ2-1; D remains unclear. The CDR3 is made up of 12 amino acids. Germline V gene lookup returns CDR1 SGHRS and CDR2 YFSETQ. V dropped 0 bases and J dropped 12 bases, with 10 bases sitting between them. The variable domain in full, with the rest retrieved from reference TRBV5-1 and TRBJ2-1, is KAGVTQTPRYLIKTRGQQVTLSCSPISGHRSVSWYQQTPGQGLQFLFEYFSETQRNKGNFPGRFSGRQFSNSRSEMNVSTLELGDSALYLCASSLELGSQFFGPGTRLTVL.

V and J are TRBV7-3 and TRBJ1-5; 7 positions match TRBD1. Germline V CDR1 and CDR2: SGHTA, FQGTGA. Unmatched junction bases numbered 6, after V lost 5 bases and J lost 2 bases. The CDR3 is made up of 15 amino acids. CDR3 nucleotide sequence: TGTGCCAGCAGCGCGACAGGGTCCGGCAATCAGCCCCAGCATTTT. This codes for CASSATGSGNQPQHF.

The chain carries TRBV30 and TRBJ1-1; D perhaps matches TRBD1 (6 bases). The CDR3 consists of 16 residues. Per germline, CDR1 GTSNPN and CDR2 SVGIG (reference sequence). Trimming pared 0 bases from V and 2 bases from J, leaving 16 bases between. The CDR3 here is CAWSVLRRGFNTEAFF. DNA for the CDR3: TGTGCCTGGAGTGTTCTCCGCAGGGGCTTCAACACTGAAGCTTTCTTT.

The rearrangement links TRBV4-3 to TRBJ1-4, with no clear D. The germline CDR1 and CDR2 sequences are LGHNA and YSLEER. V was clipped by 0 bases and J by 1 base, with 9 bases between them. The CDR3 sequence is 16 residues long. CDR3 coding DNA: TGCGCCAGCAGCCAAGAAGTCTGGTTAACTAATGAAAAACTGTTTTTT. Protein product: CASSQEVWLTNEKLFF.

DNA of the CDR3: TGTGCCAGCAGTGAAACGTCCCCCCTCCACTTT. This sequence encodes CASSETSPLHF. The chain combines TRBV6-1 with TRBJ1-6; D unresolved. The CDR3 is 11 residues long. Looked up from germline, CDR1 is MNHNS and CDR2 is SASEGT. The V and J ends lost 2 bases and 13 bases respectively, with 6 bases between them.

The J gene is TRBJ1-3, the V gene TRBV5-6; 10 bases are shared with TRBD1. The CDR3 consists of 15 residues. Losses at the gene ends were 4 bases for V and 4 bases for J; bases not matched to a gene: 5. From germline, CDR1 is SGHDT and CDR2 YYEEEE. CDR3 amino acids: CASSGTGEGGNTIYF. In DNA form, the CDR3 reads TGTGCCAGCAGCGGGACAGGGGAAGGCGGAAACACCATATATTTT. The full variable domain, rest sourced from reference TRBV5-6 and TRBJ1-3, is DAGVTQSPTHLIKTRGQQVTLRCSPKSGHDTVSWYQQALGQGPQFIFQYYEEEERQRGNFPDRFSGHQFPNYSSELNVNALLLGDSALYLCASSGTGEGGNTIYFGEGSWLTVV.

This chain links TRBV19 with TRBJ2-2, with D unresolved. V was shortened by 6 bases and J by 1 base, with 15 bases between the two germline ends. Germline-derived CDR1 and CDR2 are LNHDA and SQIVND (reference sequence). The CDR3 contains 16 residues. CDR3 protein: CASSSIGPVNTGELFF. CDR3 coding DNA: TGTGCCAGTAGCTCAATAGGGCCCGTGAACACCGGGGAGCTGTTTTTT. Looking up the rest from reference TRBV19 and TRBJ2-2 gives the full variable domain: DGGITQSPKYLFRKEGQNVTLSCEQNLNHDAMYWYRQDPGQGLRLIYYSQIVNDFQKGDIAEGYSVSREKKESFPLTVTSAQKNPTAFYLCASSSIGPVNTGELFFGEGSRLTVL.

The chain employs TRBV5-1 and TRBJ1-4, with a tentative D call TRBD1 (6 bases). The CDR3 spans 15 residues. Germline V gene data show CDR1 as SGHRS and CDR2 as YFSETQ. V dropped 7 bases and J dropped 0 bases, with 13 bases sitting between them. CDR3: CASRGGTATNEKLFF. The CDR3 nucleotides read TGCGCCAGCCGAGGGGGTACCGCAACTAATGAAAAACTGTTTTTT.

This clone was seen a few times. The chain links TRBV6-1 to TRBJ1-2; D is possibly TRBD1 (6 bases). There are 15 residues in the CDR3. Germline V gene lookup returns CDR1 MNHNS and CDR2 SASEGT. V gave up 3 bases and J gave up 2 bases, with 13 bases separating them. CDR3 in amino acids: CASSESGTLNYGYTF. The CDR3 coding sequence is TGTGCCAGCAGTGAGTCTGGGACACTGAACTATGGCTACACCTTC.

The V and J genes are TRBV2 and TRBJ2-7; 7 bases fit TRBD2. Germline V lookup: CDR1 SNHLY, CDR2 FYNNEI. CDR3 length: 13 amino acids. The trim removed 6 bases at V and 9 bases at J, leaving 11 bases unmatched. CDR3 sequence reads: CASSRIWRETQYF. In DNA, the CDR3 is TGTGCCAGCAGCCGAATTTGGCGGGAGACGCAGTACTTC. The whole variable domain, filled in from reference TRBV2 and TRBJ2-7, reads EPEVTQTPSHQVTQMGQEVILRCVPISNHLYFYWYRQILGQKVEFLVSFYNNEISEKSEIFDDQFSVERPDGSNFTLKIRSTKLEDSAMYFCASSRIWRETQYFGPGTRLTVT.

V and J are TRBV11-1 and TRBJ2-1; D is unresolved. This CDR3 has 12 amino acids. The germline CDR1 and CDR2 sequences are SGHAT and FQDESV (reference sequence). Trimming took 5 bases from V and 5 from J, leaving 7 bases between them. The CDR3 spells CASSITHNEQFF. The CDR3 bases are TGTGCCAGCAGCATTACGCACAATGAGCAGTTCTTC.

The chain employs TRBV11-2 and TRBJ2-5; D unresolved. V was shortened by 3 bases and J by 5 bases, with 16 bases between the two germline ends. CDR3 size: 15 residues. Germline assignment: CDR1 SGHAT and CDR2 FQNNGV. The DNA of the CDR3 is TGTGCCAGCAGCTTGATTGTACCGGGTGGGGAGACCCAGTACTTC. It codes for CASSLIVPGGETQYF.

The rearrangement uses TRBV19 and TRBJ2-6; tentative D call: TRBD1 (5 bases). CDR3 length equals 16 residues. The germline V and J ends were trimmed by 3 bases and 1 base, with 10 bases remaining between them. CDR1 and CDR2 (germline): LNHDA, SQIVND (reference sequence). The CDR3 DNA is TGTGCCAGTAGTATCCCCCCAGGGTCTGGGGCCAACGTCCTGACTTTC. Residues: CASSIPPGSGANVLTF.

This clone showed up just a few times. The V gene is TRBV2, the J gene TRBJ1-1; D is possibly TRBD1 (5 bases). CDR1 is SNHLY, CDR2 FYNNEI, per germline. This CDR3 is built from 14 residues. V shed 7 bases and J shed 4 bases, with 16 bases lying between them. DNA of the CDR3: TGTGCCAGCACTTCGGGGGAGGAGAGCACTGAAGCTTTCTTT. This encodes CASTSGEESTEAFF.

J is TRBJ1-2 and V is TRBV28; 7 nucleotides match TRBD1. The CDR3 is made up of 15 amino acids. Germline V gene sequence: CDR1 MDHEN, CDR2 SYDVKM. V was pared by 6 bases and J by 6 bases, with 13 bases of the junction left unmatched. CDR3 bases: TGTGCCAGCAGCCCTCTCGGACAGGCCTGGGATGGCTACACCTTC. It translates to CASSPLGQAWDGYTF.

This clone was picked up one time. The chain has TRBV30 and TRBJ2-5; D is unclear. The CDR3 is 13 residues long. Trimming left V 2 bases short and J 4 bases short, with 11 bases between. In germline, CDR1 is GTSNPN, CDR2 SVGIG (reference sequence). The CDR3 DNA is TGTGCCTGGAGTAAGGCTGATGGAGAGACCCAGTACTTC. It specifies CAWSKADGETQYF.

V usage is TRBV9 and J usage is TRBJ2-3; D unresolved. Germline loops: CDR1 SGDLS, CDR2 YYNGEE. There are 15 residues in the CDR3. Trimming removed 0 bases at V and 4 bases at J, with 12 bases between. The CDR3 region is CASSVDFGMADTQYF. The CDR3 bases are TGTGCCAGCAGCGTAGATTTTGGAATGGCAGATACGCAGTATTTT.

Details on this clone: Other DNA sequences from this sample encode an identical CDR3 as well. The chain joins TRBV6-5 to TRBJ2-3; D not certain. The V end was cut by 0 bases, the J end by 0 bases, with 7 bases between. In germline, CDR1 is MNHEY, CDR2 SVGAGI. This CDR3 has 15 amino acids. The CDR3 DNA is TGTGCCAGCAGTTACTCTGGTACTAGCACAGATACGCAGTATTTT. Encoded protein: CASSYSGTSTDTQYF.